There are a few counts of the clone carrying this TCR beta chain. Its specificity is unknown. Joint extraction of RNA and DNA used roughly 19-31 mg of bulk tissue that was unsorted. Patients diagnosed with primary liver carcinoma received treatment through surgical resection. This sample is drawn from a study of tumor-infiltrating lymphocytes in primary liver carcinoma. Turning to the study itself: Tumor stage was T1-T3 N0M0, and tumor size was about 4 to 10 cm across. Study-wide findings and caveats: A significantly higher top-250-clone fraction was found in tumors than in blood (p = 0.039).

From approximately 500 ng total RNA, TCR beta cDNA was generated with a primer in the constant region. Amplification in three nested multiplex PCR rounds with slightly modified ARM-PCR gave rise to TCR beta libraries. In the first two PCR rounds, TRBV1-TRBV30 forward primers were paired with a C-beta reverse primer, and each round lasted around 10 cycles. TCRdb recomputed calls from the multiplex PCR reads with MiXCR, one row per CDR3 protein. The profile shows about 120,000 distinct CDR3 sequences, around 70% of them singletons. This CDR3 is 17 amino acids long. Germline V gene lookup returns CDR1 SGHTA and CDR2 FQGTGA. The V and J ends lost 1 base and 0 bases, in that order; junction bases with no gene match: 3.

The genes are TRBV7-3 and TRBJ2-6; 7 nucleotides line up with TRBD1. The receptor was isolated from a woman aged 60-75 years with primary liver carcinoma and hepatitis B virus infection. The sequencing sample was made of tumor-adjacent normal liver tissue. The CDR3 nucleotides read TGTGCCAGCAGCTTAAGCCGGGACAGCTCTGGGGCCAACGTCCTGACTTTC. Its protein is CASSLSRDSSGANVLTF.